This T cell receptor (beta chain) was obtained from a study of CDR3 diversity in severe acne. In its sample, this clonotype was seen many times. TCRdb redid the calling of the PCR reads with MiXCR, one entry per CDR3 protein. The sample records 65,000 to 95,000 distinct CDR3 sequences, 51% being singletons. This CDR3 has 13 amino acids. The germline gives CDR1 MNHEY, CDR2 SMNVEV (reference sequence). Trimming took 6 bases from V and 6 from J; bases not matched to a gene: 3. The sequencing input was blood. This receptor was identified in a male donor in good health, without acne. J is TRBJ2-7 and V is TRBV27; 12 bases map to TRBD1. The CDR3 bases are TGTGCCAGCAGAGGGACAGGGGGCGGCGAGCAGTACTTC. It is translated as CASRGTGGGEQYF.